These T cell receptor beta chains were read from a single sample in a study of control samples from healthy donors and cancer patients. Using immunoSEQ multiplex PCR, the repertoire was profiled, and TCRdb retains in-frame clones only, with some absent. The sample yields about 220,000 clones, 85% to 95% seen once. Sequencing was carried out using blood. The receptors come from a man between 50 and 59 years old in good health. Both conserved end residues are part of each CDR3. D genes are given only for firm matches. A row's size may be missing; if present it is once, few, many or a size class.

d_call: TRBD1; clone_size: .; cdr3_length: 18; v_call: TRBV28; j_call: TRBJ2-6; cdr3_aa: CASSPGQGRDSGANVLTF; cdr3_nt: TGTGCCAGCAGTCCCGGACAGGGGCGCGATTCTGGGGCCAACGTCCTGACTTTC
d_call: .; clone_size: .; cdr3_length: 16; v_call: TRBV3-1/TRBV3-2; j_call: TRBJ2-1; cdr3_aa: CASSQTRTVSYNEQFF; cdr3_nt: TGTGCCAGCAGTCAAACGAGGACTGTGTCGTACAATGAGCAGTTCTTC
d_call: TRBD1; clone_size: .; cdr3_length: 14; v_call: TRBV7-9; j_call: TRBJ2-7; cdr3_aa: CASSKRDSWDEQYF; cdr3_nt: TGTGCCAGCAGCAAGAGGGACAGTTGGGACGAGCAGTACTTC
d_call: TRBD2; clone_size: once; cdr3_length: 15; v_call: TRBV9; j_call: TRBJ2-3; cdr3_aa: CASSVDAGGTDTQYF; cdr3_nt: TGTGCCAGCAGCGTAGACGCGGGGGGCACAGATACGCAGTATTTT
d_call: TRBD1; clone_size: .; cdr3_length: 14; v_call: TRBV28; j_call: TRBJ2-7; cdr3_aa: CASSLRTGAYEQYF; cdr3_nt: TGTGCCAGCAGTCTAAGGACAGGGGCCTACGAGCAGTACTTC
d_call: TRBD2; clone_size: .; cdr3_length: 15; v_call: TRBV3-1/TRBV3-2; j_call: TRBJ2-3; cdr3_aa: CASSPGTSGGSTQYF; cdr3_nt: TGTGCCAGCAGCCCCGGGACTAGCGGGGGAAGCACGCAGTATTTT
d_call: .; clone_size: .; cdr3_length: 16; v_call: TRBV19; j_call: TRBJ1-1; cdr3_aa: CASSIGFSEGGTEAFF; cdr3_nt: TGTGCTAGTAGTATAGGATTCTCGGAAGGGGGCACTGAAGCTTTCTTT
d_call: TRBD1; clone_size: .; cdr3_length: 13; v_call: TRBV19; j_call: TRBJ1-5; cdr3_aa: CASIDRVNQPQHF; cdr3_nt: TGTGCCAGTATCGACAGGGTTAATCAGCCCCAGCATTTT
d_call: .; clone_size: .; cdr3_length: 15; v_call: TRBV5-8; j_call: TRBJ2-1; cdr3_aa: CASSLWGFSYNEQFF; cdr3_nt: TGTGCCAGCAGCTTGTGGGGGTTCTCCTACAATGAGCAGTTCTTC
d_call: .; clone_size: .; cdr3_length: 15; v_call: TRBV7-6; j_call: TRBJ1-3; cdr3_aa: CASSLGTDSGNTIYF; cdr3_nt: TGTGCCAGCAGCTTAGGGACAGACTCTGGAAACACCATATATTTT
d_call: TRBD1; clone_size: .; cdr3_length: 14; v_call: TRBV5-1; j_call: TRBJ1-2; cdr3_aa: CASSLEAGGGGYTF; cdr3_nt: TGCGCCAGCAGCTTGGAGGCAGGGGGCGGAGGCTACACCTTC
d_call: .; clone_size: .; cdr3_length: 12; v_call: TRBV7-9; j_call: TRBJ1-4; cdr3_aa: CASSSGLEKLFF; cdr3_nt: TGTGCCAGCAGCTCGGGACTAGAGAAACTGTTTTTT
d_call: .; clone_size: .; cdr3_length: 12; v_call: TRBV5-6; j_call: TRBJ1-2; cdr3_aa: CASSEGGYGYTF; cdr3_nt: TGTGCCAGCAGCGAGGGGGGCTATGGCTACACCTTC
d_call: TRBD1; clone_size: .; cdr3_length: 16; v_call: TRBV24-1; j_call: TRBJ2-1; cdr3_aa: CATSDPTGAALYEQFF; cdr3_nt: TGTGCCACCAGTGACCCAACAGGGGCCGCCCTCTATGAGCAGTTCTTC
d_call: TRBD1; clone_size: .; cdr3_length: 15; v_call: TRBV5-1; j_call: TRBJ1-1; cdr3_aa: CASTFSGGADTEAFF; cdr3_nt: TGCGCCAGCACCTTTTCAGGGGGCGCGGACACTGAAGCTTTCTTT
d_call: .; clone_size: few; cdr3_length: 16; v_call: TRBV10-3; j_call: TRBJ1-6; cdr3_aa: CAISEVKGGNNSPLHF; cdr3_nt: TGTGCCATCAGTGAGGTGAAGGGAGGAAACAATTCACCCCTCCACTTT
d_call: .; clone_size: .; cdr3_length: 13; v_call: TRBV27; j_call: TRBJ1-2; cdr3_aa: CASSYGTNYGYTF; cdr3_nt: TGTGCCAGCAGTTATGGTACCAACTATGGCTACACCTTC
d_call: .; clone_size: .; cdr3_length: 14; v_call: TRBV3-1/TRBV3-2; j_call: TRBJ1-5; cdr3_aa: CASSQDQLNQPQHF; cdr3_nt: TGTGCCAGCAGCCAAGATCAGCTCAATCAGCCCCAGCATTTT
d_call: .; clone_size: few; cdr3_length: 16; v_call: TRBV5-4; j_call: TRBJ1-6; cdr3_aa: CASSPAGQGYNSPLHF; cdr3_nt: TGTGCCAGCAGCCCAGCCGGGCAGGGCTATAATTCACCCCTCCACTTT
d_call: .; clone_size: once; cdr3_length: 13; v_call: TRBV3-1/TRBV3-2; j_call: TRBJ1-6; cdr3_aa: CASTLLGYSPLHF; cdr3_nt: TGTGCCAGCACCCTCCTGGGGTATTCACCCCTCCACTTT
d_call: .; clone_size: .; cdr3_length: 13; v_call: TRBV6-5; j_call: TRBJ1-5; cdr3_aa: CASKGRLNQPQHF; cdr3_nt: TGTGCCAGCAAGGGACGGTTGAATCAGCCCCAGCATTTT
d_call: .; clone_size: .; cdr3_length: 13; v_call: TRBV2; j_call: TRBJ2-3; cdr3_aa: CASSADSTDTQYF; cdr3_nt: TGTGCCAGCAGTGCGGACAGCACAGATACGCAGTATTTT
d_call: .; clone_size: .; cdr3_length: 12; v_call: TRBV9; j_call: TRBJ1-6; cdr3_aa: CASSPYNSPLHF; cdr3_nt: TGTGCCAGCAGCCCCTATAATTCACCCCTCCACTTT